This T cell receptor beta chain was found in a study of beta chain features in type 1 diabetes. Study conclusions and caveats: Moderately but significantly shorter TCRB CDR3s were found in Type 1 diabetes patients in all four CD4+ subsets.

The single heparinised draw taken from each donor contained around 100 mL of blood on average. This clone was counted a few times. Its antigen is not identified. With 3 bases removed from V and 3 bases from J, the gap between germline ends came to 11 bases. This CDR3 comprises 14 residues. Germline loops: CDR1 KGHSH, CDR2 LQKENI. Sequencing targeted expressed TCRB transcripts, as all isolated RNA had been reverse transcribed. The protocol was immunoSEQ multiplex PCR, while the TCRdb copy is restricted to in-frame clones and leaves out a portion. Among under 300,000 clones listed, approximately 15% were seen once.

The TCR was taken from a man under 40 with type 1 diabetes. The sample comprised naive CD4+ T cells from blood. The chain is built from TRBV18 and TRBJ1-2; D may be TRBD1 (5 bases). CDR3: CASSPSGGDYGYTF. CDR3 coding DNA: TGTGCCAGCTCACCCTCAGGAGGGGACTATGGCTACACCTTC. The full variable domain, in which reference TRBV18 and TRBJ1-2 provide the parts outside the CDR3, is NAGVMQNPRHLVRRRGQEARLRCSPMKGHSHVYWYRQLPEEGLKFMVYLQKENIIDESGMPKERFSAEFPKEGPSILRIQQVVRGDSAAYFCASSPSGGDYGYTFGSGTRLTVV.